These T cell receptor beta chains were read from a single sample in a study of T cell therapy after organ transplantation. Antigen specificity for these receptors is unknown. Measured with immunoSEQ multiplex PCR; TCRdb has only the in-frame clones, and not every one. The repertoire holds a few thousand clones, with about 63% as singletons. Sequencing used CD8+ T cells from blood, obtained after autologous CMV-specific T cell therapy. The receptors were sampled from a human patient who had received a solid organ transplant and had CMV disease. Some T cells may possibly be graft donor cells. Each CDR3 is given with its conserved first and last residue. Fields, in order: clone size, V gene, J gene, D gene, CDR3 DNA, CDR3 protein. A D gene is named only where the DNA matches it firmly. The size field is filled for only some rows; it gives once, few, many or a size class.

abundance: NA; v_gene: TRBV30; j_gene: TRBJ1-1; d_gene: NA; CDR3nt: TGTGCCTGGACAACCTCCACTGAAGCTTTCTTT; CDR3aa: CAWTTSTEAFF
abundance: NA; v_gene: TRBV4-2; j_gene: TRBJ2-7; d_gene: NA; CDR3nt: TGTGCCAGCAGCCAAGGGGAACTAAGCGGAACCTACGAGCAGTACTTC; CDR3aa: CASSQGELSGTYEQYF
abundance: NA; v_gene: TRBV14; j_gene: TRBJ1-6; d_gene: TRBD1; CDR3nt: TGTGCCAGCAGCCCCGCCGGGACAGGCCATTCACCCCTCCACTTT; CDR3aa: CASSPAGTGHSPLHF
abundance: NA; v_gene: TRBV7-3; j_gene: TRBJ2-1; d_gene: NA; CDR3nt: TGTGCCAGCAGCCCTGGGTTGGCGGAAGGGAATGAGCAGTTCTTC; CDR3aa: CASSPGLAEGNEQFF
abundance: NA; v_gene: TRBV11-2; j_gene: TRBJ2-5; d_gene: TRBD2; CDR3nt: TGTGCCAGCAGCTTACAAGCGGGGGTGGAGACCCAGTACTTC; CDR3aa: CASSLQAGVETQYF
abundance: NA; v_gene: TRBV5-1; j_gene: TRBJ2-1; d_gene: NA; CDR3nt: TGCGCCAGCAGCTTGGGGGTCCGAATAGAGCAGTTCTTC; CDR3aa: CASSLGVRIEQFF
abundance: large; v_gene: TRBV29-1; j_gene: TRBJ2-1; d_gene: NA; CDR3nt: TGCAGCGTCCACAGGAGCTCCTACAATGAGCAGTTCTTC; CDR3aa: CSVHRSSYNEQFF
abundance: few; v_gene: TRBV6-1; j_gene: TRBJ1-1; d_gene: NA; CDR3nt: TGTGCCAGCAGCCCGGGCTACACTGAAGCTTTCTTT; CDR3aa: CASSPGYTEAFF
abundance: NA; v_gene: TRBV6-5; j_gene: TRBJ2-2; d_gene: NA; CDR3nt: TGTGCCAGCAGTTACTTGCCGGACGGGGAGCTGTTTTTT; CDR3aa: CASSYLPDGELFF
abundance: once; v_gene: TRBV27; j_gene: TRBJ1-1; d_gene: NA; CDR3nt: TGTGCCAGCAGTTCCGGACAGTTCACTGAAGCTTTCTTT; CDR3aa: CASSSGQFTEAFF
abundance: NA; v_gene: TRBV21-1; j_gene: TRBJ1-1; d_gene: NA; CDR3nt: TGTGCCAGCAGGCTAGGGGGCGCGGCGAACACTGAAGCTTTCTTT; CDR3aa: CASRLGGAANTEAFF
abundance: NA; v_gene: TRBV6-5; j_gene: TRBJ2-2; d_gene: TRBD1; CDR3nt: TGTGCCAGCAGTTCGAAGACAGGGGTACCCGGGGAGCTGTTTTTT; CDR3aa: CASSSKTGVPGELFF
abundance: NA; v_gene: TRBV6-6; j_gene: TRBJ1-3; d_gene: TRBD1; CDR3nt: TGTGCCAGCAGTTACTCAGGGGGCCCTGGAAACACCATATATTTT; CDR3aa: CASSYSGGPGNTIYF
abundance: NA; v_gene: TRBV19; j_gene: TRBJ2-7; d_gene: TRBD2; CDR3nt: TGTGCCAGTAGTATGCAGGCTCTAGCGGAGGACCACGAGCAGTACTTC; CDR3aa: CASSMQALAEDHEQYF
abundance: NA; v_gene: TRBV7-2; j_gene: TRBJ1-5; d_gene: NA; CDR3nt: TGTGCCAGCAGCCGTGAGGCAGGTAACAATCAGCCCCAGCATTTT; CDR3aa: CASSREAGNNQPQHF
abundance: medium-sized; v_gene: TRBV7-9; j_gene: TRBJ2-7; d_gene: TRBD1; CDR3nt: TGTGCCAGCAGCTTTCGGACAGGGGGCTCCTACGAGCAGTACTTC; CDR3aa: CASSFRTGGSYEQYF
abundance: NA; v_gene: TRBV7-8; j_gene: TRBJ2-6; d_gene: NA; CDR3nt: TGTGCCAGCAGCTTCATTTCTGGGGCCAACGTCCTGACTTTC; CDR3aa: CASSFISGANVLTF
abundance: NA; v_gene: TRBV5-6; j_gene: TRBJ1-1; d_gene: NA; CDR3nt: TGTGCCAGCAGCTTGGCGGGGTATCACACTGAAGCTTTCTTT; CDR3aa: CASSLAGYHTEAFF
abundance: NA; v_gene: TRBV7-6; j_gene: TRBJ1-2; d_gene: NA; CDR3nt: TGTGCCAGCAGCCCATTAACGGCAGAAGCATCCTATGGCTACACCTTC; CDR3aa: CASSPLTAEASYGYTF
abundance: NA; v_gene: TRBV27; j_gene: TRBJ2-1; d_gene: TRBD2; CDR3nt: TGTGCCAGCAGTCCCTTAGCGGGAGCCTACAATGAGCAGTTCTTC; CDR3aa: CASSPLAGAYNEQFF
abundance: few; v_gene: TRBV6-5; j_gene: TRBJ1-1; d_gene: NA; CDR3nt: TGTGCCAGCAGTCTAATCAGGGAAATCGGCACTGAAGCTTTCTTT; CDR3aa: CASSLIREIGTEAFF
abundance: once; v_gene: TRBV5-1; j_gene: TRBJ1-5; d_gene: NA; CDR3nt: TGCGCCAGCAGCTCCGGGGAGGGGGACGGCCAGCCCCAGCATTTT; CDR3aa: CASSSGEGDGQPQHF
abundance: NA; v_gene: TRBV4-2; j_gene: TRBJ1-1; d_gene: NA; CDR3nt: TGTGCCAGCAGCCTCCCGGGGGTTCATACTGAAGCTTTCTTT; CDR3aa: CASSLPGVHTEAFF